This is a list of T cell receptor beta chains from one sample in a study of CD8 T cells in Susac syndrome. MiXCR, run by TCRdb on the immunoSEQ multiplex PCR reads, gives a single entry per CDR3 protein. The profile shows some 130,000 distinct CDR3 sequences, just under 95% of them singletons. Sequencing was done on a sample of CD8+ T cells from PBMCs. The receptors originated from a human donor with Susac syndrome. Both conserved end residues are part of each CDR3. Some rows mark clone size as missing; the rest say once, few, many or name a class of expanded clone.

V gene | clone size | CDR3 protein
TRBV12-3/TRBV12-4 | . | CASSFGNEKLFF
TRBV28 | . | CASSFLNEQFF
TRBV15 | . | CATSGRRGRGHQPQHF
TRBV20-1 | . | CSARSLSEETQYF
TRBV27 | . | CASGVINEQFF
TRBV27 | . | CASSFGNNEQFF
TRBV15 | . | CATSRYRQEINTEAFF
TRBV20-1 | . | CSARDSGPGQVSYEQYF
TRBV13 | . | CASSLRGLGGYTF
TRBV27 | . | CASTLEGSLTDTQYF
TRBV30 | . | CAWTGTGRNEQYF
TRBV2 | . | CASIMSNTEAFF
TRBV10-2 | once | CASKAPGTYEQYF
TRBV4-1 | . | CASSHLRGETQYF
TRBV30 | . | CAWSLQGRDGYTF
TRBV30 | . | CAWSVSGYNEQFF
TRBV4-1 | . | CASSQEADTQYF
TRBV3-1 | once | CASSQGLAGVSEQFF
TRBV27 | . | CASKDGDSNQPQHF
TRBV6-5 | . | CASSSLRGASYEQYF
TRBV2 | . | CASSSPRLVRPDNEQFF
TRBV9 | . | CASSVGAGGTYNEQFF
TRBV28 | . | CASSSGRAPPTQYF
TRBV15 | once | CATSRDLPGEGYEQYF
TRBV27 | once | CASSLVSGSNQPQHF
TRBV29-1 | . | CSASGTTNTGELFF
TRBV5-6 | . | CASSYPRDSQGAQYF
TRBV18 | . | CASSLPGTLLNEQFF
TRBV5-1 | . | CASSAGPQGSNTEAFF
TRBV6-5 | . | CASRPEGPYEQYF
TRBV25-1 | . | CASSESGGWQPQHF
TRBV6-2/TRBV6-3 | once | CASSYLAGISSYEQYF
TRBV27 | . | CASSSPRDSSPEQYF